This T cell receptor beta chain is drawn from a study of graft-versus-host responses after intestinal transplantation. Study at large: Transplantation in recipients was multivisceral, liver-intestinal, or isolated intestinal. For approximately three years after anti-thymocyte globulin induction, all recipients took tacrolimus and steroids. Findings and limits, study-wide: Some patients had graft-donor T cell macrochimerism, and their allografts showed high graft-versus-host to host-versus-graft clonal ratios. Among recipient marrow samples, GvH clones were found; some appeared first in ileum or blood.

This clone was detected only a few times. No antigen is known for it. Clones were read by immunoSEQ multiplex PCR, and TCRdb kept only the in-frame ones, dropping some. Among under 90,000 clones listed, 85% to 95% were seen once. Germline V lookup: CDR1 SGHAT, CDR2 FQNNGV. The CDR3 is 14 residues long. V lost 2 bases to trimming and J lost 0 bases, with 8 bases between them. The sequencing here drew on unstimulated CD4+ T cells sorted from spleen or lymph node cells, taken before transplant. The rearrangement joins TRBV11-2 to TRBJ2-7; D not certain. The origin of this receptor is a human donor who was the organ donor for an intestinal transplant. The CDR3 loop is CASSLQVYSYEQYF. CDR3 sequence (DNA): TGTGCCAGCAGCTTACAGGTTTACTCCTACGAGCAGTACTTC.